This TCR beta chain appears in the sequencing data of a study of blood T cell repertoires in COVID-19. Study-level information: PBMCs, B-cell-depleted T cells, or T cells provided the cDNA or gDNA that made up the material.

The CDR3 covers 18 residues. V was shortened by 0 bases and J by 7 bases, with 24 bases between the two germline ends. Germline V gene data show CDR1 as MGHRA and CDR2 as YSYEKL. In the study's own analysis: Amplification of reference gene primers provided the estimated nucleated cell counts. Sequencing used immunoSEQ multiplex PCR; TCRdb keeps in-frame clones, though not all of them. D and trimming come from the DNA, and the V and J calls and clone size come from that table. Counted here are hundreds of thousands of clones, 89% occurring once; the ten biggest clones make up over 9%. This sequence joins TRBV4-1 and TRBJ1-2; D ambiguous. Sequences were obtained from PBMCs or T cells enriched from blood (not recorded which). This TCR derives from a woman in her forties who had recovered from COVID-19. CDR3 in amino acids: CASSQDRRRESLSGGYTF. In DNA form, the CDR3 reads TGCGCCAGCAGCCAAGATCGGCGAAGGGAGAGTCTTTCAGGTGGCTACACCTTC.